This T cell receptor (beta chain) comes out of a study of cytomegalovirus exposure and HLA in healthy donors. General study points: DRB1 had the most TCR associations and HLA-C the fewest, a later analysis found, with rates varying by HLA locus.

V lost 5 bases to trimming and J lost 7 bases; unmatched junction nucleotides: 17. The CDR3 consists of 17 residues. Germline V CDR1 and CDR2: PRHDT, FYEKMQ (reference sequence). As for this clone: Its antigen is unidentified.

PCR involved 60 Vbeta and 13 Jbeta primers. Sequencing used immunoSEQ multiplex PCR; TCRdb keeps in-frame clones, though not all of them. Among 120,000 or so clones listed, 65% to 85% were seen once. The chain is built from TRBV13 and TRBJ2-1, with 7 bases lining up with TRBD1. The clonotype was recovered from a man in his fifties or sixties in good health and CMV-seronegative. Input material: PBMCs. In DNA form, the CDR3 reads TGTGCCAGCAGCCATGAGACAGGGCTGAGGTCGAGGAATGAGCAGTTCTTC. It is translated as CASSHETGLRSRNEQFF.